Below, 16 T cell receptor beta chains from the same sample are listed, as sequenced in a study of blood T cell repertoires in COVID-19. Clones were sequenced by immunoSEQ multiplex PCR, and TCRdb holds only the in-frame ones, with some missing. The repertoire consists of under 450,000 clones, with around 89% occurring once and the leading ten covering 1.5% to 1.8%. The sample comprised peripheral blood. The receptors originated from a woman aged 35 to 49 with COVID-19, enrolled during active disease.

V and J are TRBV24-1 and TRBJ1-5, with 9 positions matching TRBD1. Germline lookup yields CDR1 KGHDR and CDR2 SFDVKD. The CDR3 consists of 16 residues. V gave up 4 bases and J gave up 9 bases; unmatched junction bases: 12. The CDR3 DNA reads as TGTGCCACCAGTGACCCCGGGACAGGGTCCTCGGGGCCCCAGCATTTT. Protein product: CATSDPGTGSSGPQHF.

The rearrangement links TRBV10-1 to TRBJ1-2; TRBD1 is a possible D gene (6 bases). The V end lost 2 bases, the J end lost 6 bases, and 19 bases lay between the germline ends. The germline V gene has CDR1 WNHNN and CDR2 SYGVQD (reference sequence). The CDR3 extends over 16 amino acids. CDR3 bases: TGCGCCAGCAGTGAGCTTCCCAGGGGCAACTACAATGGCTACACCTTC. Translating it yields CASSELPRGNYNGYTF.

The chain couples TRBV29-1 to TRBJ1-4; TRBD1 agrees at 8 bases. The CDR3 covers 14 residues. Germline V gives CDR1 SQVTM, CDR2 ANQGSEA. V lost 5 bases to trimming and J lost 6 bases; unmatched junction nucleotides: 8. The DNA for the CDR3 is TGCAGCGTTTCCGACAGGGGCGAGGATGAAAAACTGTTTTTT. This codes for CSVSDRGEDEKLFF.

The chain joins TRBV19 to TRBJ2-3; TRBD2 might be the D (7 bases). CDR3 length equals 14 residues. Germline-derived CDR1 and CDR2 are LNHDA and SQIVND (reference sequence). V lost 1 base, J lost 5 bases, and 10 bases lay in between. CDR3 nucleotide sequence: TGTGCCAGTAGTATAGTTAGGGGGGGAGATACGCAGTATTTT. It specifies CASSIVRGGDTQYF.

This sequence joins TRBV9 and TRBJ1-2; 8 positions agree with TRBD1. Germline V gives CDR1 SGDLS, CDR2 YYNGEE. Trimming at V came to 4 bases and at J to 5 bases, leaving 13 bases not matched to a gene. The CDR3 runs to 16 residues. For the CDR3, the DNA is TGTGCCAGCAGCCCCCGAACTGGACAGGGTCAATATGGCTACACCTTC. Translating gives CASSPRTGQGQYGYTF.

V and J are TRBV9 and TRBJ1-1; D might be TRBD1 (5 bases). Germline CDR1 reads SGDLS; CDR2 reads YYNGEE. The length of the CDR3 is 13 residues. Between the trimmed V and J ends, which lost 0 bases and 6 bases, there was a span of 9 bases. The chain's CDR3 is CASSVDPGPEAFF. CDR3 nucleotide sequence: TGTGCCAGCAGCGTAGATCCAGGGCCTGAAGCTTTCTTT.

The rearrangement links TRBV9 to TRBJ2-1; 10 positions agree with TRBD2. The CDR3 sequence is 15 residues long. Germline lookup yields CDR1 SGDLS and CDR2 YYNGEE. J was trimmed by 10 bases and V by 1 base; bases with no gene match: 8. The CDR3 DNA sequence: TGTGCCAGCAGCGTACTGAGCGGGGGGGCTGGGGAGCAGTTCTTC. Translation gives CASSVLSGGAGEQFF.

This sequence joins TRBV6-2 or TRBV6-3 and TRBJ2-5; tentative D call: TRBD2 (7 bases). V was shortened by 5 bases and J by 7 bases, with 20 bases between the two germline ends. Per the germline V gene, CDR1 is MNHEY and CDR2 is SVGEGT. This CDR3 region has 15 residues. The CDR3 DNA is TGTGCCAGCAGTCCCATGGCGGGGGCCGTAGGGACCCAGTACTTC. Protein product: CASSPMAGAVGTQYF.

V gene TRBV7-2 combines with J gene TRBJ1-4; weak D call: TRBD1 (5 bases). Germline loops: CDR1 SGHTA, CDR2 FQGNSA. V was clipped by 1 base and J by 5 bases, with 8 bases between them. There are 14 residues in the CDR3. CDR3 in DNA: TGTGCCAGCAGCTTAGTGACAGTAAATGAAAAACTGTTTTTT. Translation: CASSLVTVNEKLFF. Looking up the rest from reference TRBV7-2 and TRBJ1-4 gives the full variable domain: GAGVSQSPSNKVTEKGKDVELRCDPISGHTALYWYRQSLGQGLEFLIYFQGNSAPDKSGLPSDRFSAERTGGSVSTLTIQRTQQEDSAVYLCASSLVTVNEKLFFGSGTQLSVL.

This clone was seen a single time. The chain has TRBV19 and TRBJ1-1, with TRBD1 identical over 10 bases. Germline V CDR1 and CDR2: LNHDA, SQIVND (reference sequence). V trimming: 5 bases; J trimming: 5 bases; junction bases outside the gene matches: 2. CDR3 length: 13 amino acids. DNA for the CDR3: TGTGCCAGTAGTCCGGACAGGGGGACTGAAGCTTTCTTT. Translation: CASSPDRGTEAFF.

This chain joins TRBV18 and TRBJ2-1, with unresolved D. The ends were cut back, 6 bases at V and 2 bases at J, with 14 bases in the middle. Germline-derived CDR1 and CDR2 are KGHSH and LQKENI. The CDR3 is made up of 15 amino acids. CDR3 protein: CASSPITAAYNEQFF. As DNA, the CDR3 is TGTGCCAGCTCCCCGATAACAGCAGCCTACAATGAGCAGTTCTTC. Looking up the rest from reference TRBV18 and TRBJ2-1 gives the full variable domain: NAGVMQNPRHLVRRRGQEARLRCSPMKGHSHVYWYRQLPEEGLKFMVYLQKENIIDESGMPKERFSAEFPKEGPSILRIQQVVRGDSAAYFCASSPITAAYNEQFFGPGTRLTVL.

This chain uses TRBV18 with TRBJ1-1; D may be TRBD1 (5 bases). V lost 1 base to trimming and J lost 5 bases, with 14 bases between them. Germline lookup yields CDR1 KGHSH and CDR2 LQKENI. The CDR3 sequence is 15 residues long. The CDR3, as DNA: TGTGCCAGCTCACCACAGGTCGGGGGGGGGACTGAAGCTTTCTTT. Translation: CASSPQVGGGTEAFF.

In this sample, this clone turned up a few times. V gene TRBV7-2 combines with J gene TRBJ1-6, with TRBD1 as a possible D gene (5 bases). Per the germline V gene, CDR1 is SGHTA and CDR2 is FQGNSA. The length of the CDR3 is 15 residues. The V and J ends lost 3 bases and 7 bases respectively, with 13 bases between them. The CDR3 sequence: CASSFSGLWNSPLHF. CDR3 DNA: TGTGCCAGCAGCTTCTCAGGGTTGTGGAATTCACCCCTCCACTTT.

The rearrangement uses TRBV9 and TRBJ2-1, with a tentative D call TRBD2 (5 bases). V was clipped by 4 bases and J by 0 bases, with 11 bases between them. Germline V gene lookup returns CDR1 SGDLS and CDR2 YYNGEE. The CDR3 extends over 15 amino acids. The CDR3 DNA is TGTGCCAGCAGCCGGACTCCCCGCTCCTACAATGAGCAGTTCTTC. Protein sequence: CASSRTPRSYNEQFF. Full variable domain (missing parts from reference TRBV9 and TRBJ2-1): DSGVTQTPKHLITATGQRVTLRCSPRSGDLSVYWYQQSLDQGLQFLIQYYNGEERAKGNILERFSAQQFPDLHSELNLSSLELGDSALYFCASSRTPRSYNEQFFGPGTRLTVL.

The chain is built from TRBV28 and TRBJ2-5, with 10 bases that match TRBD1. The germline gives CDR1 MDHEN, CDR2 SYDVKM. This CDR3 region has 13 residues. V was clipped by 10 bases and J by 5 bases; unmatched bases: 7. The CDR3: CATSTGGMETQYF. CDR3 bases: TGTGCCACCTCGACAGGGGGCATGGAGACCCAGTACTTC.

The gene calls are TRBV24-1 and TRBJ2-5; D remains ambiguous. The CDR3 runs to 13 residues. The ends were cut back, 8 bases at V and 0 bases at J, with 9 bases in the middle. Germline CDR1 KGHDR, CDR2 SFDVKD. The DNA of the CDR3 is TGTGCCACCAAGGAGACGAACCAAGAGACCCAGTACTTC. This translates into CATKETNQETQYF.